Each of the 4 T cell receptor beta chains below was sequenced from the same sample in a study of T cell responses to AZD1222 COVID-19 vaccine. The table came from immunoSEQ multiplex PCR; TCRdb's copy has only in-frame clones and leaves some out. The sample lists 150,000 to 180,000 clones, about 88% occurring once. The sequences come from peripheral blood, collected on day 0 of AZD1222 vaccination. All receptors derive from an adult in good health.

The gene calls are TRBV19 and TRBJ1-2, with 10 bases identical to TRBD1. J gave up 8 bases and V 5 bases, and 2 bases lay outside the gene matches. The CDR3 is 12 amino acids. Germline loops: CDR1 LNHDA, CDR2 SQIVND (reference sequence). This CDR3 is CASSGDRGGYTF. In DNA, the CDR3 is TGTGCCAGTAGTGGGGACAGGGGAGGCTACACCTTC.

V gene TRBV12-3 or TRBV12-4 combines with J gene TRBJ1-1; D not resolved. V was shortened by 2 bases and J by 1 base, with 5 bases between the two germline ends. CDR3 size: 13 residues. The CDR3: CASSLKQNTEAFF. The DNA for the CDR3 is TGTGCCAGCAGTTTAAAGCAGAACACTGAAGCTTTCTTT.

In its sample, this clone was seen a few times. The rearrangement uses TRBV2 and TRBJ2-7; no reliable D call. CDR3 length: 11 amino acids. V dropped 3 bases and J dropped 2 bases, with 2 bases sitting between them. Germline V gene data show CDR1 as SNHLY and CDR2 as FYNNEI. The CDR3 spells CASSEAYEQYF. CDR3 coding DNA: TGTGCCAGCAGTGAGGCCTACGAGCAGTACTTC.

This chain uses TRBV9 with TRBJ1-1, with D uncertain. Trimming removed 3 bases from V and 0 bases from J, with 9 bases in between. The CDR3 consists of 14 residues. CDR1 is SGDLS and CDR2 is YYNGEE in the germline V gene. The CDR3 sequence: CASSEGPMNTEAFF. As DNA, the CDR3 is TGTGCCAGCAGCGAAGGACCGATGAACACTGAAGCTTTCTTT.